The TCR beta chain described here comes from a study of T cells in women clearing cervical HPV infection. About the study: Case blood was drawn when the lesion was first found; control blood after infection became undetectable.

A note on this clone: Coverage ceases 3 residues before the CDR3 finishes, and the germline J gene fills in the end.

Clones were sequenced by immunoSEQ multiplex PCR, and TCRdb holds only the in-frame ones, with some missing. Its table records about 33,000 clones. Germline V gene lookup returns CDR1 MNHEY and CDR2 SVGEGT. The length of the CDR3 is 13 residues. All donors had a single incident cervical HPV16 infection, not prevalent. Sequences were obtained from blood buffy coat. The clonotype was recovered from a woman aged 18-70 years with a cervical HPV16 infection that either progressed to CIN3+ or cleared (not recorded which). This chain joins TRBV6-2 or TRBV6-3 and TRBJ2-3; D is undetermined. The CDR3 region is CASSYDFQETQYF. The CDR3 bases that were read are TGTGCCAGCAGCTACGACTTCCAAGAGACG.